This TCR beta chain is drawn from a study of cytomegalovirus exposure and HLA in healthy donors. The PCR made use of 60 Vbeta and 13 Jbeta primers. Repertoires were generated with immunoSEQ multiplex PCR, while TCRdb's copy carries only in-frame clones and drops some. The profile shows about 130,000 clones, approximately 80% of them singletons. Everyone who donated was a healthy bone marrow donor. Overall study findings and caveats: In a later analysis, across HLA loci, associated TCR counts were highest for DRB1, lowest for HLA-C. TRBV6-2, TRBV6-3 and other indistinguishable V segments were excluded. There were some public TCRs occurring in many donors, but most TCR sequences were rare.

The CDR3 runs to 14 residues. CDR1 and CDR2 (germline): LNHDA, SQIVND (reference sequence). V was clipped by 4 bases and J by 10 bases, with 14 bases between them. Notes on this clone: The antigen remains unidentified.

The sample taken for sequencing was PBMCs. The chain combines TRBV19 with TRBJ1-6, with D possibly matching TRBD1 (6 bases). The receptor comes from a man aged 35 to 55 in good health and CMV-seronegative. The CDR3: CASSNRQAWSPLHF. CDR3 coding DNA: TGTGCCAGTAGTAACCGACAGGCATGGTCACCCCTCCACTTT. The whole variable domain, remainder taken from reference TRBV19 and TRBJ1-6, is DGGITQSPKYLFRKEGQNVTLSCEQNLNHDAMYWYRQDPGQGLRLIYYSQIVNDFQKGDIAEGYSVSREKKESFPLTVTSAQKNPTAFYLCASSNRQAWSPLHFGNGTRLTVT.